These 20 T cell receptor beta chains came from one sample sequenced in a study of T cells in Graves' hyperthyroidism and ophthalmopathy. RNA transcripts served as the template for amplifying TCR beta CDR3 regions. A first-round RT-PCR of the TCR CDR3 used the HTBI primer set. A single record per CDR3 protein comes from TCRdb applying MiXCR to the multiplex PCR reads. The sample has roughly 550,000 distinct CDR3 sequences; roughly 15% are singletons. The specimen sequenced was blood. Source of these receptors: a woman aged 25 to 39 with Graves' ophthalmopathy.

The chain links TRBV9 to TRBJ1-5; maybe TRBD1 (5 bases). V dropped 4 bases and J dropped 6 bases, with 11 bases sitting between them. The CDR3 sequence is 13 residues long. CDR1 and CDR2 (germline): SGDLS, YYNGEE. The CDR3 is CASSLQGGQPQHF. The CDR3 nucleotides are TGTGCCAGCAGCCTTCAGGGTGGTCAGCCCCAGCATTTT.

The rearrangement links TRBV6-2 or TRBV6-3 to TRBJ2-1; perhaps D is TRBD1 or TRBD2 (5 bases each). Germline CDR1 reads MNHEY; CDR2 reads SVGEGT. V was pared by 0 bases and J by 6 bases, with 9 bases between. The CDR3 loop spans 14 amino acids. The CDR3 reads CASSYSAGSNEQFF. CDR3 DNA sequence: TGTGCCAGCAGTTACTCAGCAGGGAGCAATGAGCAGTTCTTC.

This clonotype was observed a few times. The V and J genes are TRBV25-1 and TRBJ2-6, with TRBD2 matching over 8 bases. J gave up 1 base and V 4 bases, and 6 bases lay outside the gene matches. The CDR3 loop spans 17 amino acids. Germline CDR1 and CDR2: MGHDK and SYGVNS. The CDR3 sequence is CASSAGTSSSGANVLTF. As DNA, the CDR3 is TGTGCCAGCAGTGCCGGGACTAGTTCGTCTGGGGCCAACGTCCTGACTTTC.

In regard to this clonotype: A much bigger clone sits one base away, suggesting this may be a read error. The chain employs TRBV7-2 and TRBJ1-5; no firm D call. Looked up from germline, CDR1 is SGHTA and CDR2 is FQGNSA. Trimming took 7 bases from V and 2 from J, leaving 9 bases between them. The CDR3 runs 13 residues. CDR3 DNA sequence: TGTACCAGCACCGGACTCCGCAATCAGCCCCAGCATTTT. Translation: CTSTGLRNQPQHF.

The sample holds a few counts of this clonotype. The chain carries TRBV5-8 and TRBJ2-3; TRBD2 matches at 10 bases. CDR1 is SGHTS, CDR2 YDEGEE, per germline. The J segment lost 2 bases and the V segment lost 7 bases, leaving 7 bases of the junction unmatched. The CDR3 is 15 residues long. CDR3 in amino acids: CASALAGAFTDTQYF. The CDR3 region has the DNA TGTGCCAGCGCGCTAGCGGGGGCTTTCACAGATACGCAGTATTTT.

This clonotype was picked up many times. The J gene is TRBJ2-1, the V gene TRBV11-1, with D possibly TRBD1 on 6 matching bases. The CDR3 spans 16 residues. The germline CDR1 and CDR2 sequences are SGHAT and FQDESV (reference sequence). Trimming took off 0 bases at V and 1 base at J, with 10 bases between the two ends. CDR3 sequence (DNA): TGTGCCAGCAGCTTAGCGTTACAGGGTTCCTACAATGAGCAGTTCTTC. Translation gives CASSLALQGSYNEQFF.

This clonotype was seen once. The gene calls are TRBV20-1 and TRBJ2-5, with D perhaps given as TRBD1 or TRBD2 (5 bases each). V gave up 3 bases and J gave up 5 bases, with 16 bases separating them. The CDR3 is made up of 14 amino acids. Per germline, CDR1 DFQATT and CDR2 SNEGSKA (reference sequence). The CDR3 loop is CSARGGRGEETQYF. The CDR3 nucleotides read TGCAGTGCTAGGGGTGGTAGAGGGGAGGAGACCCAGTACTTC.

V and J are TRBV5-1 and TRBJ2-5; D ambiguous. V was trimmed by 5 bases and J by 3 bases, leaving 14 bases between them. There are 14 residues in the CDR3. Germline V lookup: CDR1 SGHRS, CDR2 YFSETQ. CDR3 residues: CASSLGSQKETQYF. The CDR3 DNA reads as TGCGCCAGCAGTCTGGGGTCCCAAAAAGAGACCCAGTACTTC.

This clonotype was observed at least ten times. CDR3 in DNA: TGCAGTGCTAGGGGAGGACTAGCGGGAGGAGGGGATACGCAGTATTTT. It specifies CSARGGLAGGGDTQYF. This chain links TRBV20-1 with TRBJ2-3, with TRBD2 matching over 14 bases. The CDR3 consists of 16 residues. Looked up from germline, CDR1 is DFQATT and CDR2 is SNEGSKA (reference sequence). Germline trimming cut 3 bases from V and 6 bases from J; bases unmatched to any gene: 8.

This clonotype was seen at least ten times. This rearrangement joins TRBV27 to TRBJ2-7, with D perhaps TRBD1 (5 bases). The length of the CDR3 is 14 residues. Germline-derived CDR1 and CDR2 are MNHEY and SMNVEV (reference sequence). Trimming took off 4 bases at V and 4 bases at J, with 14 bases between the two ends. The DNA for the CDR3 is TGTGCCAGCAGTTCTCTCCCGACAGTATACGAGCAGTACTTC. It encodes CASSSLPTVYEQYF.

This clonotype has more than one count but fewer than ten. The V call is TRBV6-1, the J call TRBJ1-3; D is ambiguous. Trimming took off 5 bases at V and 0 bases at J, with 17 bases between the two ends. CDR1 and CDR2 (germline): MNHNS, SASEGT. The length of the CDR3 is 17 residues. For the CDR3, the DNA is TGTGCCAGCAGTTACGCCTTCCCTGGAGACTCTGGAAACACCATATATTTT. It yields the protein CASSYAFPGDSGNTIYF.

This clonotype was found a few times. Relative to the germline gene, one junction end is altered; a read error may explain this. The DNA of the CDR3 is TGTGCTAGCAGCTCGGAGTTTGGGTCCTACAATGAGCAGTTCTTC. Protein product: CASSSEFGSYNEQFF. The chain has TRBV7-7 and TRBJ2-1; D is undetermined. This CDR3 comprises 15 residues. Germline V gene sequence: CDR1 SSHAT, CDR2 FNYEAQ (reference sequence).

The rearrangement links TRBV20-1 to TRBJ2-4, with 9 bases fitting TRBD2. V was clipped by 0 bases and J by 8 bases; unmatched bases: 11. This CDR3 comprises 16 residues. The germline V gene encodes CDR1 DFQATT and CDR2 SNEGSKA (reference sequence). The CDR3 DNA reads TGCAGTGCTAGAGATGCCACGGGCGGGAGGGCTCACATTCAGTACTTC. Amino acid sequence: CSARDATGGRAHIQYF.

The table lists this clonotype with many counts. J is TRBJ2-1 and V is TRBV7-9, with D perhaps being TRBD1 or TRBD2 (5 bases each). The CDR3 is 11 amino acids. The ends were cut back, 3 bases at V and 10 bases at J, with 7 bases in the middle. The germline V gene encodes CDR1 SEHNR and CDR2 FQNEAQ (reference sequence). As DNA, the CDR3 is TGTGCCAGCAGCTTCGGGACGGAGCAGTTCTTC. Its translation: CASSFGTEQFF.

The gene calls are TRBV7-2 and TRBJ2-4; no firm D call. The length of the CDR3 is 14 residues. Looked up from germline, CDR1 is SGHTA and CDR2 is FQGNSA. V was clipped by 0 bases and J by 0 bases, with 3 bases between them. The CDR3 nucleotides are TGTGCCAGCAGCTTAGCAGGAGCCAAAAACATTCAGTACTTC. Translated, it gives CASSLAGAKNIQYF.

The gene calls are TRBV12-3 or TRBV12-4 and TRBJ2-1; TRBD2 aligns across 7 bases. J was trimmed by 0 bases and V by 4 bases; bases with no gene match: 6. This CDR3 spans 16 amino acids. As DNA, the CDR3 is TGTGCCAGCAGTTCGGGGAGGGAGAGCTCCTACAATGAGCAGTTCTTC. It is translated as CASSSGRESSYNEQFF.

This clonotype was picked up many times. This rearrangement joins TRBV30 to TRBJ2-7; tentatively, D is TRBD2 (5 bases). The germline CDR1 and CDR2 sequences are GTSNPN and SVGIG (reference sequence). The CDR3 has 15 residues. Deletions cut 2 bases from V and 1 base from J, with 15 bases between. This CDR3 is CAWSTPGRWSYEQYF. For the CDR3, the DNA is TGTGCCTGGAGTACTCCGGGAAGATGGTCCTACGAGCAGTACTTC.

This chain connects TRBV4-3 to TRBJ2-3; TRBD2 matches at 7 bases. This CDR3 has 16 amino acids. With V trimmed by 0 bases and J by 13 bases, 16 bases remained unmatched. Germline CDR1 LGHNA, CDR2 YSLEER. This CDR3 reads CASSQDGLASGSVEYF. The CDR3 nucleotides are TGCGCCAGCAGCCAAGATGGTTTGGCTAGCGGTTCAGTGGAGTATTTT.

This clonotype occurred many times. The chain carries TRBV28 and TRBJ1-6; 10 nucleotides agree with TRBD1. This CDR3 contains 15 residues. Trimming took 5 bases from V and 7 from J; bases not matched to a gene: 5. The germline CDR1 and CDR2 sequences are MDHEN and SYDVKM. CDR3 sequence reads: CASSGRTGGNSPLHF. As DNA, the CDR3 is TGTGCCAGCAGTGGACGGACAGGGGGAAATTCACCCCTCCACTTT.

As for this clonotype: A read error may explain this, as a much larger clone is one base away. The rearrangement uses TRBV28 and TRBJ2-5; 10 bases map to TRBD2. This CDR3 is built from 17 residues. The V segment lost 5 bases and the J segment 2 bases; nucleotides outside the gene matches: 11. CDR1 and CDR2 (germline): MDHEN, SYDVKM. The DNA of the CDR3 is TGTGCCAGCAGTAGATACTCCGGGACTAGCGATCAAGAGACCCAGTACTTC. Translating it yields CASSRYSGTSDQETQYF. The full variable domain, completed using reference TRBV28 and TRBJ2-5, is DVKVTQSSRYLVKRTGEKVFLECVQDMDHENMFWYRQDPGLGLRLIYFSYDVKMKEKGDIPEGYSVSREKKERFSLILESASTNQTSMYLCASSRYSGTSDQETQYFGPGTRLLVL.